The clone carrying this TCR beta chain occurred many times. What it binds is unknown. V gave up 5 bases and J gave up 6 bases; unmatched junction bases: 9. CDR3 length: 15 residues. CDR1 is SEHNR and CDR2 is FQNEAQ in the germline V gene (reference sequence). Researchers took RNA transcripts and amplified the TCR beta CDR3 regions from them. First-round RT-PCR of the TCR CDR3 relied on the HTBI primer set. TCRdb reanalysed the multiplex PCR reads using MiXCR and keeps one entry per CDR3 protein. The profile shows 650,000 to 700,000 distinct CDR3 sequences, approximately 15% of them singletons. Exclusion criteria comprised uncontrolled infection, other autoimmune disease, pregnancy or lactation. This sample is drawn from a study of T cells in Graves' hyperthyroidism and ophthalmopathy. Overall study results and limits: It was a median approximately six months before onset that the model predicted ophthalmopathy.

This clonotype was sampled from a man between 45 and 60 years old with Graves' hyperthyroidism. The specimen was blood. The gene calls are TRBV7-9 and TRBJ1-2; 10 bases are shared with TRBD1. The CDR3 DNA reads as TGTGCCAGCAGCCCGTCGGACAGGGGGACGAATGGCTACACCTTC. The encoded protein is CASSPSDRGTNGYTF.